This T cell receptor (beta chain) was captured in a study of shared clonotypes between healthy human individuals. The table came from immunoSEQ multiplex PCR; TCRdb's copy has only in-frame clones and leaves some out. The table lists about 490,000 clones, approximately 84% of them singletons. Notes on this clone: Its target is unknown.

Study-level findings and limits: Among donors, clonotype sharing was expected to be affected by sequencing depth.

Study donors comprised healthy, HIV-negative adults devoid of recent acute infection or vaccination. Extraction of genomic DNA in unsorted samples used roughly 100 million PBMCs. Losses at the gene ends were 3 bases for V and 8 bases for J; bases not matched to a gene: 8. Germline CDR1 is MDHEN and CDR2 is SYDVKM. The CDR3 extends over 14 amino acids. What was sequenced was PBMCs. This sequence was found in a woman aged 35 to 49 in good health. Some clones in this sample may be carry-over from other donors' samples. The gene calls are TRBV28 and TRBJ2-5; 8 bases align to TRBD1. In DNA, the CDR3 is TGTGCCAGCAGTTTCTCGTCCGGACAGGGAACCCAGTACTTC. Residues: CASSFSSGQGTQYF.